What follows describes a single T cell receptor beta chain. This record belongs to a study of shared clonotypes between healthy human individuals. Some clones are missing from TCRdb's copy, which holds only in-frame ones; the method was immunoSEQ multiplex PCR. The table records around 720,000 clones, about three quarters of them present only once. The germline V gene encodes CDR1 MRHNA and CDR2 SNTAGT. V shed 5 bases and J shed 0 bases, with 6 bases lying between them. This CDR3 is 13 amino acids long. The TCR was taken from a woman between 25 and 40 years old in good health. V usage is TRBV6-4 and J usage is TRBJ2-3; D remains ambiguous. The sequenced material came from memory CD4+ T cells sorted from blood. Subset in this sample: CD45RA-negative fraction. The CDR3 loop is CASSSTSTDTQYF. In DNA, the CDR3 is TGTGCCAGCAGTTCAACTAGCACAGATACGCAGTATTTT.